These T cell receptor beta chains were read from a single sample in a study of blood T cells in healthy people across ages. TCRdb re-called the 5' RACE reads with MiXCR, one entry per CDR3 protein. Among about a million distinct CDR3 sequences, about 51% were seen once, and the ten largest hold about a fifth. Source material: blood. Receptor source: a woman aged 55 to 70 in good health. Each CDR3 is given with its conserved first and last residue. The D gene is left open where the match is weak. Size is omitted from some rows. Given values are once, few, many or a class for expanded clones.

J | V | size | D | DNA | CDR3
TRBJ2-1 | TRBV12-3/TRBV12-4 | - | - | TGTGCCAGCAGTTCTACTGAGAGCTCCTACAATGAGCAGTTCTTC | CASSSTESSYNEQFF
TRBJ2-1 | TRBV15 | - | TRBD2 | TGTGCCACCAGCAGGGGACCGGGACTAGCGGACAATGAGCAGTTCTTC | CATSRGPGLADNEQFF
TRBJ2-3 | TRBV20-1 | - | TRBD2 | TGCAGTGCTATACGGGAGGAAGATACGCAGTATTTT | CSAIREEDTQYF
TRBJ2-5 | TRBV27 | - | - | TGTGCCAGCAGTTCCTCGCGGGGGCCCCAAGAGACCCAGTACTTC | CASSSSRGPQETQYF
TRBJ2-5 | TRBV29-1 | many | - | TGCAGCGTGATGGGGACATTTCAGACCCAGTACTTC | CSVMGTFQTQYF
TRBJ2-5 | TRBV27 | - | - | TGTGCCAGCATGGCCGGGATGGGGCGAAGCCTGGAGACCCAGTACTTC | CASMAGMGRSLETQYF
TRBJ2-3 | TRBV5-1 | few | TRBD2 | TGCGCCAGCAGCTTGGAAGCGCGGGAGGGGGTAGATACGCAGTATTTT | CASSLEAREGVDTQYF
TRBJ1-3 | TRBV4-1 | - | - | TGCGCCAGCAGCCCAAGGATGGTATACTCCTCTGGAAACACCATATATTTT | CASSPRMVYSSGNTIYF
TRBJ2-7 | TRBV28 | once | TRBD1 | TGTGCCAGCAGTCCCGCTTGGGACAGGGGCTTCTCCTACGAGCAGTACTTC | CASSPAWDRGFSYEQYF
TRBJ2-3 | TRBV29-1 | - | - | TGCAGCACGGCCGGAGGGGACCTCTACGCAGATACGCAGTATTTT | CSTAGGDLYADTQYF
TRBJ2-5 | TRBV21-1 | once | - | TGTGCCAGCAGCAACAAACGGACTAGCGGGAGTCGAGAGACCCAGTACTTC | CASSNKRTSGSRETQYF
TRBJ2-7 | TRBV25-1 | once | TRBD2 | TGTGCCAGCAGTGACGCTAGCGGTAGCTCCTACAATGAGCAGTACTTC | CASSDASGSSYNEQYF
TRBJ2-2 | TRBV12-3/TRBV12-4 | - | TRBD2 | TGTGCCAGCAGTTCTCGGGCTAGCGGAGTAGGGGAGCTGTTTTTT | CASSSRASGVGELFF
TRBJ2-1 | TRBV10-3 | - | TRBD2 | TGTGCCATCAGTGACGGGACTAGCTTTGAGCAGTTCTTC | CAISDGTSFEQFF
TRBJ1-1 | TRBV7-2 | - | - | TGTGCCAGCAGCCCGGACGTGCTGAAGGCTTTCTTT | CASSPDVLKAFF
TRBJ1-2 | TRBV15 | - | - | TGTGCCACCAGCAGAGACCCCGGCCCTGACTATGGCTACACCTTC | CATSRDPGPDYGYTF
TRBJ1-1 | TRBV29-1 | - | TRBD1 | TGCAGCGCTGGACAGGGGTGGGAGAGGACTGAAGCTTTCTTT | CSAGQGWERTEAFF
TRBJ2-7 | TRBV27 | few | TRBD2 | TGTGCCAGCACCGAGCCGGGGGGGCTTACTGCCAAGCAGTACTTC | CASTEPGGLTAKQYF
TRBJ1-1 | TRBV6-5 | many | - | TGTGCCAGCAGCAAAGCGGGGGCGCGCGGGGAAGCTTTCTTT | CASSKAGARGEAFF
TRBJ1-5 | TRBV4-1 | - | - | TGCGCCAGCAGCCAAGAGAGGGGGGTCCAACAGCCCCAGCATTTT | CASSQERGVQQPQHF
TRBJ1-5 | TRBV2 | - | TRBD1 | TGTGCCAGCAGCTCCCACGGGACAGGGCTTCAGCCCCAGCATTTT | CASSSHGTGLQPQHF
TRBJ2-3 | TRBV14 | many | - | TGTGCCAGCAGCCAACAACGCCGGTTAGCTACGCAGTATTTT | CASSQQRRLATQYF
TRBJ2-7 | TRBV29-1 | - | - | TGCAGCGTTGAAGGTCCGGGTAGCGGTTACGAGCAGTACTTC | CSVEGPGSGYEQYF
TRBJ1-1 | TRBV7-2 | few | - | TGTGCCAGCAGCCCGGACCAGGTGAACACTGAAGCTTTCTTT | CASSPDQVNTEAFF
TRBJ2-7 | TRBV29-1 | - | TRBD2 | TGCAGCGTTGAAAGTTTAGCGGGAGTTGAGCAGTACTTC | CSVESLAGVEQYF
TRBJ2-7 | TRBV29-1 | - | - | TGCAGCGTCCGCCGGGACGACTACGAGCAGTACTTC | CSVRRDDYEQYF
TRBJ2-5 | TRBV7-7 | - | - | TGTGCCAGCAGCTGGGTTGGGACGGCAGGACAAGAGACCCAGTACTTC | CASSWVGTAGQETQYF
TRBJ1-2 | TRBV12-3/TRBV12-4 | few | - | TGTGCCAGCAGTTTCATCCGCTATGGCTACACCTTC | CASSFIRYGYTF
TRBJ2-3 | TRBV25-1 | few | - | TGTGCCACTATGGAACCAGGCACAGATACGCAGTATTTT | CATMEPGTDTQYF
TRBJ2-7 | TRBV14 | once | - | TGTGCCCGCAGCCGAATACGACAGAAGGCCCGTTTGGTACTACAACCCTACGAGCAGTACTTC | CARSRIRQKARLVLQPYEQYF
TRBJ2-7 | TRBV29-1 | few | TRBD1 | TGCAGCGTTGAAGGACAGGGTGGCAGGGGAAGGGACGGGCAGTACTTC | CSVEGQGGRGRDGQYF
TRBJ2-5 | TRBV7-2 | - | - | TGTGCCAGCAGGTTCCGGGAGACCCAGTACTTC | CASRFRETQYF
TRBJ2-5 | TRBV30 | - | - | TGTGCCTGGACACAGGGGGGGGAGGAGACCCAGTACTTC | CAWTQGGEETQYF
TRBJ2-7 | TRBV4-2 | - | TRBD2 | TGTGCCAGCAGCCAATCTGGGTTTGCTAGCGGGGCGAGCTCCTACGAGCAGTACTTC | CASSQSGFASGASSYEQYF
TRBJ1-6 | TRBV12-3/TRBV12-4 | - | - | TGTGCCAGCAGTTTCGGAGGGACCAGATCCTATAATTCACCCCTCCACTTT | CASSFGGTRSYNSPLHF
TRBJ1-2 | TRBV30 | - | TRBD1 | TGTGCCTGGGCGAAACATACGACAGGGGGCGGCTACACCTTC | CAWAKHTTGGGYTF
TRBJ2-5 | TRBV7-2 | many | - | TGTGCCAGCAGCGCCCGGTTTGGAGAGACCCAGTACTTC | CASSARFGETQYF
TRBJ2-1 | TRBV5-6 | few | TRBD2 | TGTGCCAGCAGCTTTTTAAGCGGGAGCACTGAGCAGTTCTTC | CASSFLSGSTEQFF
TRBJ2-7 | TRBV21-1 | - | - | TGTGCCAGCAGCAACTCCAGGGGTAGGAGGAACGAGCAGTACTTC | CASSNSRGRRNEQYF
TRBJ2-1 | TRBV3-1 | few | TRBD2 | TGTGCCAGCAGCCAAGACCAAGCGGGAGGACGTGAGCAGTTCTTC | CASSQDQAGGREQFF
TRBJ2-5 | TRBV2 | - | TRBD2 | TGTGCCAGCAGTGAGGGACTAGCTAAGGAGACCCAGTACTTC | CASSEGLAKETQYF
TRBJ2-3 | TRBV4-2 | - | TRBD2 | TGTGCCAGCAGCCAAGATGATGCCGGGGGGGATGTCTCAGATACGCAGTATTTT | CASSQDDAGGDVSDTQYF
TRBJ2-1 | TRBV24-1 | - | TRBD1 | TGTGCCACCTCACAGGGGGCAGGTTACAATGAGCAGTTCTTC | CATSQGAGYNEQFF
TRBJ2-7 | TRBV4-1 | - | - | TGCGCCAGCAGCCAAGGGGCCAGCGGGCTCACGTCCCAGTACTTC | CASSQGASGLTSQYF
TRBJ2-3 | TRBV4-3 | few | - | TGCGCCAGCAGCCAAGCTACGCCAGTAGCGGCAAGGACTTACACAGATACGCAGTATTTT | CASSQATPVAARTYTDTQYF
TRBJ2-7 | TRBV4-1 | once | - | TGCGCCAGCAGCCAAGCCAAAAAGGGGGTGGGGTCCTACGAGCAGTACTTC | CASSQAKKGVGSYEQYF
TRBJ2-7 | TRBV4-2 | many | - | TGTGCCAGCAGCCAAGATAGTAGCAGCTACGAGCAGTACTTC | CASSQDSSSYEQYF
TRBJ1-4 | TRBV7-8 | - | - | TGTGCCAGCAGCGGGTACGCGGGGGTTAATGAAAAACTGTTTTTT | CASSGYAGVNEKLFF
TRBJ2-7 | TRBV20-1 | once | - | TGCAGTGCTAGACCCCGAACGAAGCCCTCCTACGAGCAGTACTTC | CSARPRTKPSYEQYF
TRBJ2-3 | TRBV13 | - | - | TGTGCCAGCAGTCTTCGGGGGTCTACAGATTCTCATACGCAGTATTTT | CASSLRGSTDSHTQYF
TRBJ2-1 | TRBV20-1 | few | TRBD2 | TGCAGTGCAACAGGAGCGGGAGGCTCCTACAATGAGCAGTTCTTC | CSATGAGGSYNEQFF
TRBJ2-5 | TRBV4-1 | - | - | TGCGCCAGCAGCCAAGACCCAACGCGTAGGGAGACCCAGTACTTC | CASSQDPTRRETQYF
TRBJ2-3 | TRBV27 | few | TRBD2 | TGTGCCAGCAGTGACCTAGCGGGAGATTTCACAGATACGCAGTATTTT | CASSDLAGDFTDTQYF
TRBJ2-7 | TRBV7-8 | - | TRBD2 | TGTGCCAGCAGCTTAGGGGCTAGCGGGAGAATCTACGAGCAGTACTTC | CASSLGASGRIYEQYF
TRBJ1-1 | TRBV4-2 | - | - | TGTGCCAGCAGCCAAACGGCCGGGGGGGGAGCTTTCTTT | CASSQTAGGGAFF
TRBJ1-5 | TRBV15 | - | - | TGTGCCACCAGCAGAGCGGCTAGTCTAAATCAGCCCCAGCATTTT | CATSRAASLNQPQHF
TRBJ1-2 | TRBV29-1 | - | TRBD1 | TGCAGCTTTTGGGACAGAGCGAACTATGGCTACACCTTC | CSFWDRANYGYTF
TRBJ2-5 | TRBV24-1 | - | - | TGTGCCACCAGTGATCCCCTAGAGACCCAGTACTTC | CATSDPLETQYF
TRBJ2-7 | TRBV12-3/TRBV12-4 | few | - | TGTGCCAGCAGTTCCCACCGGAGGGGTTCCTACGAGCAGTACTTC | CASSSHRRGSYEQYF